This entry is about one T cell receptor (beta chain). Participants spanned ages roughly 18 to 95 years and resided in roughly 22 US areas. Participants' own reports of clinical history determined their cohort assignment. As originally analysed: Estimation of nucleated cell counts relied on the amplification of reference gene primers. This table comes from immunoSEQ multiplex PCR, and its TCRdb copy is limited to in-frame clones, with some not included. V and J calls and clone size are given by that table; D and trimming were obtained from the DNA. Of hundreds of thousands of clones listed, roughly nine tenths were seen once; the top ten hold roughly 2%. Germline trimming cut 8 bases from V and 7 bases from J; bases unmatched to any gene: 4. There are 13 residues in the CDR3. The V gene's germline CDR1 is MGHDK and CDR2 SYGVNS. This sample is part of a study of blood T cell repertoires in COVID-19. Study-wide context: Both acute and convalescent COVID-19 samples were obtained from the United States, Italy and Spain.

This sequence was found in a woman aged 18-30 years with acute COVID-19. Sequenced: PBMCs or T cells enriched from blood (not recorded which). V usage is TRBV25-1 and J usage is TRBJ2-1; 11 bases line up with TRBD2. The CDR3 is CASGLAGGNEQFF. The CDR3 DNA is TGTGCCAGCGGACTAGCGGGTGGTAATGAGCAGTTCTTC.